The 12 T cell receptor beta chains given below trace back to one sample, sequenced in a study of T cell responses to AZD1222 COVID-19 vaccine. Using immunoSEQ multiplex PCR, the repertoire was profiled, and TCRdb retains in-frame clones only, with some absent. The sample shows 100,000 to 150,000 clones, 70% to 90% of them seen only once. The starting material was peripheral blood, obtained on day 0 of AZD1222 vaccination. The receptors come from an adult in good health.

The table lists this clone with a count of one. The chain uses TRBV5-4 and TRBJ1-5, with D hard to call. The CDR3 extends over 13 amino acids. Germline V gene data show CDR1 as SGHNT and CDR2 as YYREEE (reference sequence). Between the trimmed V and J ends, which lost 0 bases and 4 bases, there was a span of 5 bases. CDR3 in DNA: TGTGCCAGCAGCTTGGATAGTAATCAGCCCCAGCATTTT. Protein product: CASSLDSNQPQHF.

The CDR3: CASSGEEKLFF. The CDR3 coding sequence is TGTGCCAGCAGCGGAGAGGAGAAACTGTTTTTT. V is TRBV3-1 (or the pseudogene TRBV3-2) and J is TRBJ1-4, with D uncertain. The V end was cut by 5 bases, the J end by 11 bases, with 9 bases between. Germline V lookup: CDR1 LGHDT, CDR2 YNNKEL (reference sequence). The CDR3 runs 11 residues.

The chain combines TRBV3-1 (or the pseudogene TRBV3-2) with TRBJ1-6; D not certain. V lost 1 base and J 10 bases, leaving 14 bases between the germline ends. Per germline, CDR1 LGHDT and CDR2 YNNKEL (reference sequence). The CDR3 consists of 15 residues. The CDR3 protein is CASSQAFVRSSPLHF. The CDR3 DNA is TGTGCCAGCAGCCAAGCATTCGTCCGGTCGTCACCCCTCCACTTT.

This rearrangement joins TRBV7-9 to TRBJ1-6, with D possibly TRBD1 on 6 matching bases. The CDR3 length is 14 residues. Germline-derived CDR1 and CDR2 are SEHNR and FQNEAQ (reference sequence). Deletions cut 5 bases from V and 7 bases from J, with 12 bases between. For the CDR3, the DNA is TGTGCCAGCAGCCCGATAAGGGGGAATTCACCCCTCCACTTT. Translated: CASSPIRGNSPLHF. Filled out from reference TRBV7-9 and TRBJ1-6, the complete variable domain reads DTGVSQNPRHKITKRGQNVTFRCDPISEHNRLYWYRQTLGQGPEFLTYFQNEAQLEKSRLLSDRFSAERPKGSFSTLEIQRTEQGDSAMYLCASSPIRGNSPLHFGNGTRLTVT.

The chain uses TRBV7-6 and TRBJ1-2; 8 nucleotides agree with TRBD1. The CDR3 consists of 14 residues. The V gene's germline CDR1 is SGHVS and CDR2 FNYEAQ. J lost 2 bases, V lost 5 bases, and 4 bases had no gene match. This CDR3 is CASSLGTGNYGYTF. In nucleotides, the CDR3 is TGTGCCAGCAGCCTTGGGACAGGAAACTATGGCTACACCTTC.

This clone showed up just a few times. The chain joins TRBV10-3 to TRBJ2-1, with TRBD2 identical over 11 bases. Germline loops: CDR1 ENHRY, CDR2 SYGVKD. The V and J ends lost 7 bases and 7 bases, in that order; junction bases with no gene match: 12. The CDR3 runs to 16 residues. CDR3 in amino acids: CAINTPTSGRKNEQFF. In DNA, the CDR3 is TGTGCCATCAATACACCAACTAGCGGGAGAAAGAATGAGCAGTTCTTC.

The rearrangement uses TRBV5-4 and TRBJ2-3; D unclear. Germline V gene data show CDR1 as SGHNT and CDR2 as YYREEE (reference sequence). The CDR3 loop spans 17 amino acids. V shed 4 bases and J shed 0 bases, with 18 bases lying between them. Here the CDR3 reads CASSPGGRAISTDTQYF. CDR3 bases: TGTGCCAGCAGCCCTGGTGGCAGAGCAATTAGCACAGATACGCAGTATTTT.

The V and J genes are TRBV6-5 and TRBJ2-7; no clear D gene. Germline-derived CDR1 and CDR2 are MNHEY and SVGAGI. This CDR3 contains 14 residues. V was shortened by 0 bases and J by 3 bases, with 9 bases between the two germline ends. The CDR3 nucleotides are TGTGCCAGCAGTTACTCTGGCCAGTACTACGAGCAGTACTTC. Its translation: CASSYSGQYYEQYF.

The V gene is TRBV19, the J gene TRBJ1-1; 7 nucleotides align to TRBD1. CDR3 length: 14 amino acids. Germline trimming cut 9 bases from V and 6 bases from J; bases unmatched to any gene: 13. CDR1 and CDR2 from the germline V gene are LNHDA and SQIVND (reference sequence). The CDR3 region has the DNA TGTGCCAGCCTGCTCAGGGGGGGTGGAGCTGAAGCTTTCTTT. Residues: CASLLRGGGAEAFF.

V usage is TRBV12-5 and J usage is TRBJ1-3, with unresolved D. Between the trimmed V and J ends, which lost 0 bases and 0 bases, there was a span of 15 bases. This CDR3 spans 18 amino acids. The germline CDR1 and CDR2 sequences are LGHNT and FRNRAP. The DNA of the CDR3 is TGTGCTAGTGGTTTGGTACTAGGTCAGTCGTCCTCTGGAAACACCATATATTTT. Its translation: CASGLVLGQSSSGNTIYF.

The genes are TRBV2 and TRBJ2-7; 7 nucleotides line up with TRBD1. CDR3 length: 14 amino acids. Germline CDR1 and CDR2: SNHLY and FYNNEI. V shed 3 bases and J 2 bases; nucleotides not matched to a gene: 4. CDR3 sequence reads: CASSEGQGAYEQYF. DNA for the CDR3: TGTGCCAGCAGTGAGGGTCAGGGGGCCTACGAGCAGTACTTC. The complete variable domain, with remaining parts taken from reference TRBV2 and TRBJ2-7, reads EPEVTQTPSHQVTQMGQEVILRCVPISNHLYFYWYRQILGQKVEFLVSFYNNEISEKSEIFDDQFSVERPDGSNFTLKIRSTKLEDSAMYFCASSEGQGAYEQYFGPGTRLTVT.

J is TRBJ2-3 and V is TRBV7-9; D call uncertain. Trimming removed 2 bases from V and 0 bases from J, with 12 bases in between. This CDR3 has 16 amino acids. Germline CDR1 and CDR2: SEHNR and FQNEAQ (reference sequence). The CDR3 DNA is TGTGCCAGCAGCTTAAGGGTCGACGGGAGCACAGATACGCAGTATTTT. Its translation is CASSLRVDGSTDTQYF. The entire variable domain, with the rest obtained from reference TRBV7-9 and TRBJ2-3, is as follows: DTGVSQNPRHKITKRGQNVTFRCDPISEHNRLYWYRQTLGQGPEFLTYFQNEAQLEKSRLLSDRFSAERPKGSFSTLEIQRTEQGDSAMYLCASSLRVDGSTDTQYFGPGTRLTVL.